This TCR beta chain was captured in a study of blood T cell repertoires in COVID-19. Sequenced by immunoSEQ multiplex PCR; TCRdb stores in-frame clones only, minus some. Of some 210,000 clones listed, around 90% were seen once; the top ten hold 0.82%. The junction had 7 bases not matched to a gene; V was cut back by 3 bases and J by 6 bases. Germline-derived CDR1 and CDR2 are SGDLS and YYNGEE. The CDR3 has 16 amino acids. This clone was detected only once. What was sequenced was peripheral blood. This TCR was recovered from a man aged 55 to 70 with COVID-19, enrolled during active disease. The chain links TRBV9 to TRBJ2-2, with 11 nucleotides matching TRBD2. The chain's CDR3 is CASSATSGTDPGELFF. CDR3 bases: TGTGCCAGCAGCGCGACTAGCGGGACGGACCCCGGGGAGCTGTTTTTT.